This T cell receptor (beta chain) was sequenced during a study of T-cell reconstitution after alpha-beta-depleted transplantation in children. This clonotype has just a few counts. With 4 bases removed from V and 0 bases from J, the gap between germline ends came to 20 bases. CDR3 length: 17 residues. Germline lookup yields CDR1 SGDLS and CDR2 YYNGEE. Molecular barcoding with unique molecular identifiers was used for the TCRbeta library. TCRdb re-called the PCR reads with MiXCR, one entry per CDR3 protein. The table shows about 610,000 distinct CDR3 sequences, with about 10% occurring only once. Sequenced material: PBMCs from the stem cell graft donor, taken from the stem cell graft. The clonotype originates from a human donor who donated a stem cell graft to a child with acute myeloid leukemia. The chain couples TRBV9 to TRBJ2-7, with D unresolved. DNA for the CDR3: TGTGCCAGCAGCCCTACCTTGACGGATCCCTACTCCTACGAGCAGTACTTC. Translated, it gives CASSPTLTDPYSYEQYF.